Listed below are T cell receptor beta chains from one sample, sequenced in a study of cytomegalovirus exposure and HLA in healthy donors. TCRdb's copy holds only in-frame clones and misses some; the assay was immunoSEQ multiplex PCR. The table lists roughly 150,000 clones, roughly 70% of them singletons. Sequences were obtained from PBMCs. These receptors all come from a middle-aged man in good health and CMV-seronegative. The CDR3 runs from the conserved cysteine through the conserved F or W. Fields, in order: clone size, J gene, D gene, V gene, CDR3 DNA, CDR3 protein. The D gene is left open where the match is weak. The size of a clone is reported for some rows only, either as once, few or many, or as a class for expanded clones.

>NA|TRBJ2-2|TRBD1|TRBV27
TGTGCCAGCACCGAGCGGGACAGGGGTACCGGGGAGCTGTTTTTT
CASTERDRGTGELFF
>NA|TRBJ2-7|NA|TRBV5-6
TGTGCCAGCAGCTTCACCCAAGTAGGGGCCTACGAGCAGTACTTC
CASSFTQVGAYEQYF
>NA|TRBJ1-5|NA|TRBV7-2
TGTGCCAGCGTAGCTCAGGGGAGAAGTAATCAGCCCCAGCATTTT
CASVAQGRSNQPQHF
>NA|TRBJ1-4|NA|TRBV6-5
TGTGCCACCCATCAGAGGGCCACTAGTGAAAAACTGTTTTTT
CATHQRATSEKLFF
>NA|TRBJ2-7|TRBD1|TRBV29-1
TGCAGCGTCGGTGGACAGGGGGCTAACGAGCAGTACTTC
CSVGGQGANEQYF
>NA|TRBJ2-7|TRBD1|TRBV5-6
TGTGCCAGCAGCCGGACAGGGCCGCTATACGAGCAGTACTTC
CASSRTGPLYEQYF
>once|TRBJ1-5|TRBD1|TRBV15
TGTGCCACCAGCACAGAGCCTCAGGGACAGGGAAGTTTAGGGTTTCAGCCCCAGCATTTT
CATSTEPQGQGSLGFQPQHF
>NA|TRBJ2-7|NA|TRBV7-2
TGTGCCAGCAGCCCTGACAGGAGCTCCTACGAGCAGTACTTC
CASSPDRSSYEQYF
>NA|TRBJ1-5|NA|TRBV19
TGTGCCAGTAGTATAGTTGGGGGCCCATTCCAGCAGCCCCAGCATTTT
CASSIVGGPFQQPQHF
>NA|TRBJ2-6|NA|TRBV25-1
TGTGCCAGCAGTGTAGTTGGGGGCGCTGGGGCCAACGTCCTGACTTTC
CASSVVGGAGANVLTF
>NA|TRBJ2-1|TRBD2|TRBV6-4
TGTGCCAGCAGTGAGTTTGCGGGAGTTTACAATGAGCAGTTCTTC
CASSEFAGVYNEQFF
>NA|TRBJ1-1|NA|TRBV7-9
TGTGCCAGCAGCTTTTCAATGAACACTGAAGCTTTCTTT
CASSFSMNTEAFF
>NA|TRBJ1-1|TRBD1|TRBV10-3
TGTGCCACCGGAGTACAGGGGATTGCGACTGAAGCTTTCTTT
CATGVQGIATEAFF
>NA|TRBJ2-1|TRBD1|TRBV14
TGTGCCAGCAGCCAAGTAGTGGGACAGGGGTACAATGAGCAGTTCTTC
CASSQVVGQGYNEQFF
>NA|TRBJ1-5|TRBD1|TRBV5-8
TGTGCCAGCAGACCCGACAGGGCCCCTTCTAGCAATCAGCCCCAGCATTTT
CASRPDRAPSSNQPQHF
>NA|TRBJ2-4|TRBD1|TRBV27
TGTGCCAGCAGCCTCACCCACAGGGGGGACATTCAGTACTTC
CASSLTHRGDIQYF
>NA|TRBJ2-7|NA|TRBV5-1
TGCGCCAGCAGCGGGGGACCAGGGGGGTACGAGCAGTACTTC
CASSGGPGGYEQYF
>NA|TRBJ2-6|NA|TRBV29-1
TGCAGCGTACAAACAGGGCAGTCTGGGGCCAACGTCCTGACTTTC
CSVQTGQSGANVLTF
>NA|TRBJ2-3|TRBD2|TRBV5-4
TGTGCCAGCAGCACTCGACTAGCGGGAGCCCCAGATACGCAGTATTTT
CASSTRLAGAPDTQYF
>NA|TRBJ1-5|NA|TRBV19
TGTGCCAGTAGTATAGACAACAGGGATCAGCCCCAGCATTTT
CASSIDNRDQPQHF
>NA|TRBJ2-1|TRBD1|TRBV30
TGTGCCTGGAGTGGAATCCGACAGGGCCCAAGCTCCTACAATGAGCAGTTCTTC
CAWSGIRQGPSSYNEQFF
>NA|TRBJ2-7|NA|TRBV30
TGTGCCTGGAGTCATGCAGGGGCTATATCGGTGAGGACCTACGAGCAGTACTTC
CAWSHAGAISVRTYEQYF
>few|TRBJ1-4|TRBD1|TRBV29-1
TGCAGCGGCCGAACAGGGGGCTTGAATGAAAAACTGTTTTTT
CSGRTGGLNEKLFF
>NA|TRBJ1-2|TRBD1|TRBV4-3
TGCGCCAGCAGCCAAGTGGGGCAGGGGGCTGGCTACACCTTC
CASSQVGQGAGYTF
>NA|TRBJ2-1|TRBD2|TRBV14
TGTGCCAGCAGCCCCGCTAGCGGGGTCTACAATGAGCAGTTCTTC
CASSPASGVYNEQFF
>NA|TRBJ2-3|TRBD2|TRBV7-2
TGTGCCAGCAGGCGACTAGCGGGAGTTTTAGATACGCAGTATTTT
CASRRLAGVLDTQYF
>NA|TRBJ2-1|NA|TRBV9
TGTGCCAGCAGCGTGATGGAGGCGTCCTACAATGAGCAGTTCTTC
CASSVMEASYNEQFF
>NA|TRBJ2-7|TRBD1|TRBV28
TGTGCCAGCACCGGACAGGGGTTGTTCGAGCAGTACTTC
CASTGQGLFEQYF
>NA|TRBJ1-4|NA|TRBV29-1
TGCAGCGTGACGGGTCAAGCGGGGACTAATGAAAAACTGTTTTTT
CSVTGQAGTNEKLFF
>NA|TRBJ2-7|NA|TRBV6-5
TGTGCCAGCAGGGCAGCGGCGCAGGGGTTCCACGAGCAGTACTTC
CASRAAAQGFHEQYF
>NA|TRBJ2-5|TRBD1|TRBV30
TGTGCCTGGAGTCTCGGACAGGGGGTTACCCAGTACTTC
CAWSLGQGVTQYF
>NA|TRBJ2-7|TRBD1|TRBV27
TGTGCCAGCAGCCCCCTAGACAGGGGGCACTACGAGCAGTACTTC
CASSPLDRGHYEQYF
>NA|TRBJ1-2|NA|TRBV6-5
TGTGCCAGCAGCTCCGGGACAACTAACTATGGCTACACCTTC
CASSSGTTNYGYTF
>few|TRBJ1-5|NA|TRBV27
TGTGCCAGCAGTGATACGGGTCTACCTTATAGCAATCAGCCCCAGCATTTT
CASSDTGLPYSNQPQHF
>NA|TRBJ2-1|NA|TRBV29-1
TGCAGCGCCGCCCCCTCAGGCGATGAGCAGTTCTTC
CSAAPSGDEQFF
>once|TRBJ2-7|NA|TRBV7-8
TGTGCCAGCAGCACCCACCAGGGCCCCTCCTACGAGCAGTACTTC
CASSTHQGPSYEQYF
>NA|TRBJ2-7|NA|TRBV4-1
TGCGCCAGCAGCCAAGAAGGGCCAGCAGGGGCCCCCGAGCAGTACTTC
CASSQEGPAGAPEQYF
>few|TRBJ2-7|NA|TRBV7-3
TGTGCCAGCAGCGCGGGACAGATTGGCGACGAGCAGTACTTC
CASSAGQIGDEQYF
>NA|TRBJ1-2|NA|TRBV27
TGTGCCAGCAGCCTACAGGGTTATAGGGGCTATGGCTACACCTTC
CASSLQGYRGYGYTF
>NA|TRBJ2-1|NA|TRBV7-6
TGTGCCAGCAGCTTAGCAGGGGACAATGAGCAGTTCTTC
CASSLAGDNEQFF
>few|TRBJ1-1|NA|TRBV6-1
TGTGCCAGCAGTGCCTTTACGGACACTGAAGCTTTCTTT
CASSAFTDTEAFF
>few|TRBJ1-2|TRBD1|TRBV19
TGTGCCAGTAGTATTGCCGGGACAGGGGGCGGTGGCTACACCTTC
CASSIAGTGGGGYTF
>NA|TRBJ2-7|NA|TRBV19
TGTGCCAGTAGTATGGGGGGAGCCTACGAGCAGTACTTC
CASSMGGAYEQYF
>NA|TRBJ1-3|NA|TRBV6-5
TGTGCCAGCAGTTACGAGGGAAGAAACACCATATATTTT
CASSYEGRNTIYF
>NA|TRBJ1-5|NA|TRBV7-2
TGTGCCAGCAGTTATCAGGGGTGGCAGCCCCAGCATTTT
CASSYQGWQPQHF
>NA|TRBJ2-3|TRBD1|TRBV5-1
TGCGCCAGCAGCTTCGGGACAGGCCGCGGCACAGATACGCAGTATTTT
CASSFGTGRGTDTQYF
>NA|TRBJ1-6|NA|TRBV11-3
TGTGCCAGCAGCTTAGGGGGCACCTATAATTCACCCCTCCACTTT
CASSLGGTYNSPLHF
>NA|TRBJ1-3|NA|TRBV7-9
TGTGCCAGCAGCGCGAGAGGGACTGTGGGAAACACCATATATTTT
CASSARGTVGNTIYF
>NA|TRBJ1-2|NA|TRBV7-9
TGTGCCAGCAGCTTAGCGGCGGGAGCGGGTGGCTACACCTTC
CASSLAAGAGGYTF
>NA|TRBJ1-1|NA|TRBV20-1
TGCAGTGCTAGAGCGAGGGATGAAGCTTTCTTT
CSARARDEAFF
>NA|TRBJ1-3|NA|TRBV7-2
TGTGCCAGCAGCTTAGTGGAGGTGGTTATTGGAAACACCATATATTTT
CASSLVEVVIGNTIYF
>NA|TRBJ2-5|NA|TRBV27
TGTGCCAGCAGATCCCAGCTGGGCAGGGGCCAAGAGACCCAGTACTTC
CASRSQLGRGQETQYF
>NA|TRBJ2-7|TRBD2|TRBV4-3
TGCGCCAGCAGCCGATTAGCGGGAGCGTACGAGCAGTACTTC
CASSRLAGAYEQYF
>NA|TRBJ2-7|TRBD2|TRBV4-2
TGTGCCAGCAGCCGCCAGACTAGCGGGAGTTCCTACGAGCAGTACTTC
CASSRQTSGSSYEQYF
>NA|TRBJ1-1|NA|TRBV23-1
TGCGCCAGCAGTCGGCAGTTTGACACTGAAGCTTTCTTT
CASSRQFDTEAFF
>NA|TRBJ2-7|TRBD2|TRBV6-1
TGTGCCAGCCGCCCCCGACTAGCTTCCTACGAGCAGTACTTC
CASRPRLASYEQYF
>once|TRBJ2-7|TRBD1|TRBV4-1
TGCGCCAGCAGCCAGGGGACAGGGATCGCCTACGAGCAGTACTTC
CASSQGTGIAYEQYF
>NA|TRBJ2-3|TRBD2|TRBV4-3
TGCGCCAGCAGCCAAGAACCCTCCGGGAGGTACACAGATACGCAGTATTTT
CASSQEPSGRYTDTQYF
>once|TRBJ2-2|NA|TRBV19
TGTGCCAGTACCTACGGTGCCGGCACCGGGGAGCTGTTTTTT
CASTYGAGTGELFF